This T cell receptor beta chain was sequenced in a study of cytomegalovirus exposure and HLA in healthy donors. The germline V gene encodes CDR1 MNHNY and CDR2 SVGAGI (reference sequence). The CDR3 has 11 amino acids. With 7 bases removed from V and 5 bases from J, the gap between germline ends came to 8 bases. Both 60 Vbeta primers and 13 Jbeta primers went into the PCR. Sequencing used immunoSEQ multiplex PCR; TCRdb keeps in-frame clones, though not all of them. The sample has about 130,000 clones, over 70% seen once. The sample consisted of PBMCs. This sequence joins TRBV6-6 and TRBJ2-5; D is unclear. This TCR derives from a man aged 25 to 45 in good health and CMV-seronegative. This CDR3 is CASTNLETQYF. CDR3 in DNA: TGTGCCAGCACTAACCTGGAGACCCAGTACTTC.